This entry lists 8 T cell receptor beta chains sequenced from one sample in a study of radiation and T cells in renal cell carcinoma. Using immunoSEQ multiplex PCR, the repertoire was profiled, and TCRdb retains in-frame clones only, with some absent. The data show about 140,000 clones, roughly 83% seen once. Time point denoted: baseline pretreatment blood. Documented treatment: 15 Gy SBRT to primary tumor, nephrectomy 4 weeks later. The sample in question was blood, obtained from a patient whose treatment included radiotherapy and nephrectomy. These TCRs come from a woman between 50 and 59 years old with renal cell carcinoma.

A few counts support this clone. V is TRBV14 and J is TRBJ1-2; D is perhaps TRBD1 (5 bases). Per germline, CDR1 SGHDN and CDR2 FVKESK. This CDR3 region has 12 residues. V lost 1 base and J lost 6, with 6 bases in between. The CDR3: CASSQVGDGYTF. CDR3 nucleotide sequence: TGTGCCAGCAGCCAAGTGGGGGATGGCTACACCTTC.

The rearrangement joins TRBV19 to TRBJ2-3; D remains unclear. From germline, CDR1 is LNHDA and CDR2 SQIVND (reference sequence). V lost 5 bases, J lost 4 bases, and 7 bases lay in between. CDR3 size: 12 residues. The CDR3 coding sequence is TGTGCCAGTAGTCGGCTAGCAGATACGCAGTATTTT. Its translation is CASSRLADTQYF.

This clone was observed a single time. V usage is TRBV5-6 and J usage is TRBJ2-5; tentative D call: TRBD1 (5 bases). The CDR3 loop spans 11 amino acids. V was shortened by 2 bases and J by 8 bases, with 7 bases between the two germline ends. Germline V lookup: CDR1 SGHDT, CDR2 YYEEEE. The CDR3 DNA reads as TGTGCCAGCAGCTTAAGGGGTACCCAGTACTTC. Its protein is CASSLRGTQYF.

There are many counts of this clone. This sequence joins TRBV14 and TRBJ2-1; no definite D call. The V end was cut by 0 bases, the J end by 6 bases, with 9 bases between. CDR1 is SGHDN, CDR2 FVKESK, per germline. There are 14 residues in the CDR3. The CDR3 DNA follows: TGTGCCAGCAGCCAAGACTGGACGGTCAATGAGCAGTTCTTC. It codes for CASSQDWTVNEQFF.

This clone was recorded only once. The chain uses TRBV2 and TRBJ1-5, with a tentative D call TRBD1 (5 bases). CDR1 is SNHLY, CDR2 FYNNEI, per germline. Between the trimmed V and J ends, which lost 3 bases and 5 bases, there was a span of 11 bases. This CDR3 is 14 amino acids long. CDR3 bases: TGTGCCAGCAGTGACCGGGACGGCCATCAGCCCCAGCATTTT. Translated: CASSDRDGHQPQHF.

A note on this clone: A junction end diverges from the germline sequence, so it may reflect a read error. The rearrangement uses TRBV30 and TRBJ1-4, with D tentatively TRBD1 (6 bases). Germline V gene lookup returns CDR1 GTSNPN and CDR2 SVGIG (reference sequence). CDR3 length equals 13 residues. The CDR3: CAWRGGADEKLFF. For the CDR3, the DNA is TGTGCTTGGAGAGGGGGGGCAGATGAAAAACTGTTTTTT. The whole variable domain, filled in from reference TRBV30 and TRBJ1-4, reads SQTIHQWPATLVQPVGSPLSLECTVEGTSNPNLYWYRQAAGRGLQLLFYSVGIGQISSEVPQNLSASRPQDRQFILSSKKLLLSDSGFYLCAWRGGADEKLFFGSGTQLSVL.

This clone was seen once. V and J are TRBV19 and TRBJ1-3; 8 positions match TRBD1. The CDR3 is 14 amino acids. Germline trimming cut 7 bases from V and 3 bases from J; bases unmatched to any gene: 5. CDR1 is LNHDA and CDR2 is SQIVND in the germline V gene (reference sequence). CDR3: CASTQGAHGNTIYF. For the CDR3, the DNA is TGTGCCAGTACGCAGGGGGCGCATGGAAACACCATATATTTT.

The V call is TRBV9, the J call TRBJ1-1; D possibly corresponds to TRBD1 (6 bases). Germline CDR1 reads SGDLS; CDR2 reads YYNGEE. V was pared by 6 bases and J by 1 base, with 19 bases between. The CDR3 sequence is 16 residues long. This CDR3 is CASTKGRGISNTEAFF. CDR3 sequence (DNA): TGTGCCAGCACCAAAGGAAGGGGGATTTCGAACACTGAAGCTTTCTTT. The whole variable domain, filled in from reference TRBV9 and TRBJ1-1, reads DSGVTQTPKHLITATGQRVTLRCSPRSGDLSVYWYQQSLDQGLQFLIQYYNGEERAKGNILERFSAQQFPDLHSELNLSSLELGDSALYFCASTKGRGISNTEAFFGQGTRLTVV.